The rows below give T cell receptor beta chains drawn from one sample of a study of CXCR3-negative and CXCR3-positive naive CD8 T cells. TCRdb reworked the 5' RACE reads into one entry per CDR3 protein, no DNA. Its table lists about 89,000 distinct CDR3 sequences. The specimen was naive CXCR3+ CD8+ T cells from blood. These receptors all come from a human donor in good health. Some clones in this sample may be carry-over from other donors' samples. CDR3s include the opening cysteine and the closing phenylalanine or tryptophan. The order of the fields is J gene, V gene, CDR3 protein.

TRBJ2-5,TRBV12-3/TRBV12-4,CASTKTSWQETQYF
TRBJ2-7,TRBV5-1,CASSLSGPDEQYF
TRBJ2-5,TRBV11-2,CASSLDPAAAETQYF
TRBJ2-1,TRBV12-3/TRBV12-4,CASSLDGTIYNEQFF
TRBJ2-1,TRBV7-9,CASPKTAGSSYNEQFF
TRBJ2-7,TRBV6-2/TRBV6-3,CASRSGASGYEQYF
TRBJ2-7,TRBV12-3/TRBV12-4,CASSPGPFYEQYF
TRBJ2-7,TRBV29-1,CSVEGGAATQAGYEQYF
TRBJ2-7,TRBV4-3,CASSQDRSGEKPYEQYF
TRBJ2-7,TRBV6-1,CASSPRDRRDYEQYF
TRBJ2-1,TRBV28,CASGPSLGGYNEQFF
TRBJ1-1,TRBV7-2,CASSLGTGWNTEAFF
TRBJ2-7,TRBV27,CASSLGTGVSYEQYF
TRBJ2-7,TRBV5-6,CASSLGSTYEQYF
TRBJ2-1,TRBV2,CASSFTSGGGNEQFF
TRBJ2-4,TRBV5-1,CASSLGQGEDIQYF
TRBJ2-3,TRBV12-3/TRBV12-4,CASTNPTTGGTDTQYF
TRBJ2-2,TRBV18,CASSPPLSGRPTGELFF
TRBJ2-5,TRBV6-2/TRBV6-3,CASGDTGTGTVETQYF
TRBJ2-7,TRBV4-1,CASSQYGGELPEQYF
TRBJ2-1,TRBV2,CASSGSGNLWNEQFF
TRBJ2-7,TRBV28,CASTISGYEQYF
TRBJ2-5,TRBV28,CASSPLGAGYEETQYF
TRBJ1-6,TRBV27,CASSSDSNSPLHF
TRBJ2-7,TRBV20-1,CSANPGTSGLYEQYF
TRBJ2-7,TRBV7-3,CASSSPHRTGQNEQYF
TRBJ2-1,TRBV12-3/TRBV12-4,CASSSGGTSDPYNEQFF
TRBJ2-2,TRBV5-5,CASSLSQAEHTGELFF
TRBJ2-3,TRBV2,CASSPRTSGSADTQYF
TRBJ2-7,TRBV24-1,CATSVILSPIDRASGRPRQYF
TRBJ2-2,TRBV29-1,CSVVEGAGTGELFF
TRBJ2-2,TRBV28,CASVNWGPPNTGELFF
TRBJ1-1,TRBV28,CASSSPGQPNTEAFF
TRBJ2-7,TRBV4-1,CASSQVVGLKGYEQYF
TRBJ1-2,TRBV29-1,CSVEDSFGYTF
TRBJ2-7,TRBV10-1,CASSPGQGFEQYF
TRBJ2-1,TRBV28,CASTTDGDNEQFF
TRBJ1-4,TRBV30,CAWLPGRSATNEKLFF
TRBJ2-7,TRBV15,CATSVTGGVYEQYF
TRBJ1-4,TRBV7-2,CASSLVGTADEKLFF
TRBJ2-1,TRBV29-1,CSVEDARGAYNEQFF
TRBJ1-2,TRBV12-3/TRBV12-4,CASRDLDGGGGYTF
TRBJ2-2,TRBV28,CASSLQGDTGELFF
TRBJ2-7,TRBV27,CASSPSNGITYEQYF
TRBJ2-5,TRBV28,CASTPNGRKQGETQYF
TRBJ1-1,TRBV19,CASSIRHQMNTEAFF
TRBJ1-1,TRBV3-1,CASSQDPSRQDTEAFF
TRBJ2-2,TRBV13,CASSLGLPNTGELFF
TRBJ2-2,TRBV6-2/TRBV6-3,CASLDRGANTGELFF
TRBJ2-7,TRBV29-1,CSVEDRDGSYEQYF
TRBJ1-2,TRBV20-1,CSAPDREEGYTF
TRBJ2-1,TRBV29-1,CSVVGQGSYNEQFF
TRBJ2-5,TRBV14,CASSQLAGGRRETPYF
TRBJ2-1,TRBV6-2/TRBV6-3,CASGGRSYNEQFF
TRBJ2-2,TRBV6-2/TRBV6-3,CASSFGGDATGELFF
TRBJ2-7,TRBV3-1,CASSQVVSPRDPTRHEQYF
TRBJ2-7,TRBV20-1,CSARGGRTAPYEQYF
TRBJ1-6,TRBV3-1,CASSQEGQGASYNSPLHF